This is a list of T cell receptor beta chains from one sample in a study of neurological immune-mediated disorders. TCRdb called the 5' RACE reads again in MiXCR, with one record for every CDR3 protein. The data hold about 50,000 distinct CDR3 sequences, with 16% observed a single time. The sample comprised PBMCs. The receptors derive from a man aged 60 to 69 in good health. The CDR3 runs from the conserved cysteine through the conserved F or W. A D gene is named only where the DNA matches it firmly. Size tells how often a clone was seen (once, few, many) or the class of an expanded clone, and some rows leave it out.

CDR3aa: CASSPSQRTEGDTQYF; CDR3nt: TGTGCCAGCAGCCCGAGTCAGAGGACGGAGGGAGATACGCAGTATTTT; abundance: .; d_gene: .; v_gene: TRBV7-8; j_gene: TRBJ2-3
CDR3aa: CAWKGRMVEKLFF; CDR3nt: TGTGCCTGGAAGGGCAGAATGGTTGAAAAACTGTTTTTT; abundance: .; d_gene: .; v_gene: TRBV30; j_gene: TRBJ1-4
CDR3aa: CASSLGGRPSYNEQFF; CDR3nt: TGCGCCAGCAGCTTGGGTGGGAGGCCCTCCTACAATGAGCAGTTCTTC; abundance: many; d_gene: .; v_gene: TRBV5-1; j_gene: TRBJ2-1
CDR3aa: CASSQDVNQPQHF; CDR3nt: TGTGCCAGCAGCCAAGATGTCAATCAGCCCCAGCATTTT; abundance: many; d_gene: .; v_gene: TRBV3-1; j_gene: TRBJ1-5
CDR3aa: CATSGGDRAYYGYTF; CDR3nt: TGTGCCACCAGTGGGGGGGACAGGGCATACTATGGCTACACCTTC; abundance: many; d_gene: TRBD1; v_gene: TRBV24-1; j_gene: TRBJ1-2
CDR3aa: CASSPRGGNQPQHF; CDR3nt: TGTGCCAGCAGCCCCAGAGGGGGCAATCAGCCCCAGCATTTT; abundance: many; d_gene: .; v_gene: TRBV6-5; j_gene: TRBJ1-5
CDR3aa: CASSLSLAISGNTIYF; CDR3nt: TGCGCCAGCAGCTTGAGTTTGGCGATCTCTGGAAACACCATATATTTT; abundance: many; d_gene: .; v_gene: TRBV5-1; j_gene: TRBJ1-3
CDR3aa: CSVALWQGPLEQYF; CDR3nt: TGCAGCGTTGCTCTTTGGCAGGGACCTCTCGAGCAGTACTTC; abundance: many; d_gene: .; v_gene: TRBV29-1; j_gene: TRBJ2-7
CDR3aa: CASSSLDRALGTGELFF; CDR3nt: TGTGCCAGCAGCTCCTTAGACCGGGCCTTGGGCACCGGGGAGCTGTTTTTT; abundance: many; d_gene: .; v_gene: TRBV7-9; j_gene: TRBJ2-2
CDR3aa: CASSSTVGTEAFF; CDR3nt: TGTGCCAGCAGCTCGACGGTGGGCACTGAAGCTTTCTTT; abundance: many; d_gene: .; v_gene: TRBV7-9; j_gene: TRBJ1-1
CDR3aa: CASSLLGTSSSYEQYF; CDR3nt: TGCGCCAGCAGCTTGCTTGGGACTTCCAGCTCCTACGAGCAGTACTTC; abundance: many; d_gene: .; v_gene: TRBV5-1; j_gene: TRBJ2-7
CDR3aa: CASSLMASGTGELFF; CDR3nt: TGTGCCAGCAGCTTAATGGCTAGCGGGACCGGGGAGCTGTTTTTT; abundance: many; d_gene: TRBD2; v_gene: TRBV7-3; j_gene: TRBJ2-2